The entry below describes one TCR beta chain. Its antigen is currently unknown. These data come from a study of blood T cells in healthy people across ages. Study-wide results and caveats: Age advanced and TCR beta diversity per million T cells fell, roughly linearly.

Total RNA extraction produced at least 5 micrograms (per sample) for the study. Trimming removed 2 bases at V and 2 bases at J, with 11 bases between. The CDR3 consists of 15 residues. Germline CDR1 and CDR2: KGHDR and SFDVKD. Through a sample-barcoded 5' primer and a J-beta primer mix, a second PCR was run for roughly 6 to 11 cycles. Each CDR3 protein gets one entry after TCRdb re-called the 5' RACE reads with MiXCR. The sample has about 1.6 million distinct CDR3 sequences, roughly 30% seen once. V is TRBV24-1 and J is TRBJ2-5; perhaps TRBD2 as D (5 bases). This TCR was sampled from a woman between 25 and 40 years old in good health. Sequences were obtained from blood. CDR3 sequence reads: CATSDSTTTQETQYF. CDR3 nucleotides: TGTGCCACCAGTGATTCAACGACTACACAAGAGACCCAGTACTTC.